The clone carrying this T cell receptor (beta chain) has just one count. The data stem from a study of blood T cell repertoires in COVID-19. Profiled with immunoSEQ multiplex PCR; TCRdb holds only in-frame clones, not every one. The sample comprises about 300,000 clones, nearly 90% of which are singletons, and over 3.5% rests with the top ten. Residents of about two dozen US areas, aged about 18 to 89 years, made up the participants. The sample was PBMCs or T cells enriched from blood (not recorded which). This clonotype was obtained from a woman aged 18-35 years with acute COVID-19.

CDR3 nucleotide sequence: TGTGCCAGCAGTCCATGGGACAGCATCTACGAGCAGTACTTC. Translated: CASSPWDSIYEQYF. The chain carries TRBV28 and TRBJ2-7; 7 bases align to TRBD1. Germline assignment: CDR1 MDHEN and CDR2 SYDVKM. This CDR3 is built from 14 residues. J gave up 3 bases and V 5 bases, and 7 bases lay outside the gene matches.